The present T cell receptor (beta chain) was sequenced within a study of cytomegalovirus exposure and HLA in healthy donors. The donors were part of the validation cohort of 95 to 150 subjects. That cohort was separate from the first cohort, which comprised 700 or so subjects. The data were produced by immunoSEQ multiplex PCR, yet TCRdb's version contains in-frame clones alone and is incomplete. The data hold 200,000 to 250,000 clones, with over 80% observed a single time. Of note for this clone: Its antigen is unknown.

This CDR3 contains 14 residues. V gave up 6 bases and J gave up 2 bases; unmatched junction bases: 3. Per germline, CDR1 MDHEN and CDR2 SYDVKM. Study outcomes and limitations: The tendency of first-cohort TCR clusters to co-occur in the 90 to 150 validation repertoires was the finding of a later analysis. The study recorded 150 to 200 TCR beta chains that were cytomegalovirus-associated. Rarity characterized most TCR sequences, yet some public TCRs appeared in many donors.

The material sequenced was PBMCs. V gene TRBV28 combines with J gene TRBJ1-3; 8 bases line up with TRBD1. This clonotype was sampled from a woman in her thirties in good health and CMV-seropositive. The CDR3 region has the DNA TGTGCCAGCAGCCCGACAGGGGCTGGAAACACCATATATTTT. It yields the protein CASSPTGAGNTIYF.